The source of this T cell receptor (beta chain) is a study of cytomegalovirus exposure and HLA in healthy donors. 60 Vbeta and 13 Jbeta primers were used in PCR. Sequencing was performed with immunoSEQ multiplex PCR; in TCRdb, only in-frame clones are kept and a portion is missing. The data hold roughly 150,000 clones, with around 79% observed a single time. Study-level findings and limits: The authors judged a highly shared variant cluster likely a sequencing artifact. Because they were indistinguishable, some V segments, including TRBV6-2 and TRBV6-3, were excluded.

The CDR3 extends over 13 amino acids. Germline V CDR1 and CDR2: KGHSH, LQKENI. The V end was cut by 6 bases, the J end by 0 bases, with 8 bases between. This clone was observed once. As yet, its antigen is unknown. The sequencing sample was made of PBMCs. The clonotype originates from a man aged 18 to 30 in good health and CMV-seronegative. The chain combines TRBV18 with TRBJ2-5; D gene ambiguous. In DNA form, the CDR3 reads TGTGCCAGCTCGCAACGGGACCAAGAGACCCAGTACTTC. Translated, it gives CASSQRDQETQYF.